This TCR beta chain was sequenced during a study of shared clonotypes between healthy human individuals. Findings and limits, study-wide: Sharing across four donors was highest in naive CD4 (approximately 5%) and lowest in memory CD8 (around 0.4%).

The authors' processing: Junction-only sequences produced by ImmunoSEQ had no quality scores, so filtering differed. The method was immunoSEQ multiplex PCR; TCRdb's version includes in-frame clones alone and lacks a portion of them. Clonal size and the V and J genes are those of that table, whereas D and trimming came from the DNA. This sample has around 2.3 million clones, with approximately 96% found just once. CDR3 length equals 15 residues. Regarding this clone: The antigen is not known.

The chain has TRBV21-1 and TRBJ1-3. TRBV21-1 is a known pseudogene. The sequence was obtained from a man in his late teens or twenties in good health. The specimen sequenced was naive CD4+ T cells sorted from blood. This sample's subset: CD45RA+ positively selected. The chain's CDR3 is CASSKSRRRGNTIYF. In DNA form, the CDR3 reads TGTGCCAGCAGCAAGAGTAGGCGGCGGGGAAACACCATATATTTT.